This note documents a single T cell receptor (beta chain) sequence. The CDR3 is 14 amino acids. V dropped 0 bases and J dropped 9 bases, with 9 bases sitting between them. Germline V gene lookup returns CDR1 MGHRA and CDR2 YSYEKL. This sample was taken from a study of control samples from healthy donors and cancer patients. Profiling relied on immunoSEQ multiplex PCR, and the TCRdb table lists in-frame clones only, not all of them. The sample holds roughly 370,000 clones; 90% are singletons and the top ten take around 6.4%. The material sequenced was PBMCs. The gene calls are TRBV4-1 and TRBJ1-6; D call uncertain. The origin of this receptor is a man aged 35-49 years with head and neck cancer. The chain's CDR3 is CASSQERARSPLHF. The CDR3 nucleotides read TGCGCCAGCAGCCAAGAAAGGGCCCGTTCACCCCTCCACTTT.